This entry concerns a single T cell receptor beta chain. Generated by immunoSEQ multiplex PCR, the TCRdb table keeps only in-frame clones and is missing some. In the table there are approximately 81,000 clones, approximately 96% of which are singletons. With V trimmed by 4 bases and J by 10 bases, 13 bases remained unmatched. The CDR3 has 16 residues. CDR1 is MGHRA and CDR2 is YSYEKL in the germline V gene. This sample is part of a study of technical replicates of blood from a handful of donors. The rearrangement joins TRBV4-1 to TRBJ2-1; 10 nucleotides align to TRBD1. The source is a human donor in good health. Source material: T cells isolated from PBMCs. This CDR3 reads CASSLNTGTGVREQFF. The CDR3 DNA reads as TGCGCCAGCAGCCTAAACACCGGGACAGGGGTTAGGGAGCAGTTCTTC.